These 18 T cell receptor beta chains share one sample of origin, sequenced in a study of T-cell memory formation after mild COVID-19. TCRdb reanalysed the 5' RACE reads using MiXCR and keeps one entry per CDR3 protein. The sample yields approximately 150,000 distinct CDR3 sequences, around 21% seen once. The sequencing sample was made of PBMCs or a T cell subset sorted from them (not recorded which). The receptors were sampled from an adult woman who had mild COVID-19 (a few samples of this study predate the infection). Cell type and time point are not known.

V usage is TRBV3-1 and J usage is TRBJ1-1, with no clear D. V gave up 0 bases and J gave up 11 bases, with 13 bases separating them. Germline CDR1 reads LGHDT; CDR2 reads YNNKEL (reference sequence). The CDR3 is 13 amino acids. CDR3 nucleotide sequence: TGTGCCAGCAGCCAAGACAGGTTCGGATGGGCTTTCTTT. This gives the protein CASSQDRFGWAFF.

The sample holds a few counts of this clonotype. CDR3 loop: CASSLDATPQPQHF. The DNA for the CDR3 is TGTGCCAGCAGCTTAGACGCGACCCCCCAGCCCCAGCATTTT. The V call is TRBV7-9, the J call TRBJ1-5; D ambiguous. Deletions cut 1 base from V and 7 bases from J, with 11 bases between. CDR1 SEHNR and CDR2 FQNEAQ come from the germline V gene (reference sequence). The length of the CDR3 is 14 residues.

This clonotype was picked up a small number of times. The rearrangement links TRBV18 to TRBJ2-7, with D unresolved. CDR1 KGHSH and CDR2 LQKENI come from the germline V gene. Trimming removed 1 base at V and 4 bases at J, with 14 bases between. This CDR3 has 15 residues. CDR3 nucleotide sequence: TGTGCCAGCTCACCACTATTAACAGAGCATTACGAGCAGTACTTC. Its translation: CASSPLLTEHYEQYF. The full variable domain, rest sourced from reference TRBV18 and TRBJ2-7, is NAGVMQNPRHLVRRRGQEARLRCSPMKGHSHVYWYRQLPEEGLKFMVYLQKENIIDESGMPKERFSAEFPKEGPSILRIQQVVRGDSAAYFCASSPLLTEHYEQYFGPGTRLTVT.

The rearrangement links TRBV12-3 or TRBV12-4 to TRBJ2-7; 8 nucleotides agree with TRBD1. V shed 5 bases and J 3 bases; nucleotides not matched to a gene: 9. The CDR3 spans 15 residues. The CDR3: CASSPLATGDYEQYF. The CDR3 nucleotides read TGTGCCAGCAGTCCCCTGGCGACAGGGGACTACGAGCAGTACTTC.

CDR3 DNA sequence: TGCGCCAGCAGCCTGGGATCTGGGACTGGAAACACCATATATTTT. This encodes CASSLGSGTGNTIYF. The V gene is TRBV5-1, the J gene TRBJ1-3; D ambiguous. Trimming took 4 bases from V and 2 from J, leaving 13 bases between them. The germline V gene has CDR1 SGHRS and CDR2 YFSETQ. The CDR3 spans 15 residues.

This clonotype was detected only a few times. V usage is TRBV7-2 and J usage is TRBJ2-2, with D uncertain. This CDR3 spans 13 amino acids. Looked up from germline, CDR1 is SGHTA and CDR2 is FQGNSA. V shed 2 bases and J shed 7 bases, with 8 bases lying between them. The CDR3 protein is CASSLILSGELFF. The CDR3 nucleotides read TGTGCCAGCAGCTTAATTTTGAGCGGGGAGCTGTTTTTT.

The table lists this clonotype with a few counts. The chain links TRBV5-1 to TRBJ2-5; TRBD1 is a possible D gene (5 bases). V was clipped by 0 bases and J by 3 bases, with 15 bases between them. This CDR3 comprises 16 residues. Germline lookup yields CDR1 SGHRS and CDR2 YFSETQ. The CDR3 protein is CASSLVFQGPKETQYF. Written as DNA, the CDR3 is TGCGCCAGCAGCTTGGTGTTCCAGGGTCCCAAAGAGACCCAGTACTTC.

In its sample, this clonotype was seen a few times. This chain uses TRBV6-1 with TRBJ1-3; no definite D call. The CDR3 runs to 15 residues. Germline CDR1 reads MNHNS; CDR2 reads SASEGT. With 4 bases removed from V and 6 bases from J, the gap between germline ends came to 16 bases. The CDR3: CASSANPTSENTIYF. CDR3 in DNA: TGTGCCAGCAGTGCAAACCCGACTAGTGAAAACACCATATATTTT.

The sample holds many counts of this clonotype. V gene TRBV24-1 combines with J gene TRBJ2-1, with TRBD2 identical over 8 bases. V lost 1 base and J lost 2; bases outside the gene matches: 3. In germline, CDR1 is KGHDR, CDR2 SFDVKD. The CDR3 runs to 16 residues. The CDR3 spells CATSDLPSGPYNEQFF. The DNA of the CDR3 is TGTGCCACCAGTGATTTACCTAGCGGGCCCTACAATGAGCAGTTCTTC.

This clonotype was seen only a few times. The J gene is TRBJ1-2, the V gene TRBV5-5; possible D gene TRBD1, 5 bases. Per germline, CDR1 SGHKS and CDR2 YYEKEE (reference sequence). The CDR3 has 14 residues. V lost 4 bases and J lost 6, with 16 bases in between. CDR3 in amino acids: CASSGGLLQNGYTF. The DNA for the CDR3 is TGTGCCAGCAGCGGGGGACTCCTTCAAAATGGCTACACCTTC. Full variable domain (rest looked up from reference TRBV5-5 and TRBJ1-2): DAGVTQSPTHLIKTRGQQVTLRCSPISGHKSVSWYQQVLGQGPQFIFQYYEKEERGRGNFPDRFSARQFPNYSSELNVNALLLGDSALYLCASSGGLLQNGYTFGSGTRLTVV.

The chain couples TRBV29-1 to TRBJ1-2, with a weak D call TRBD1 (5 bases). Germline loops: CDR1 SQVTM, CDR2 ANQGSEA. The length of the CDR3 is 10 residues. V lost 7 bases and J 7 bases, leaving 10 bases between the germline ends. CDR3 protein: CSGGDVGYTF. The CDR3 nucleotides are TGCAGCGGGGGGGACGTTGGCTACACCTTC.

The table lists this clonotype with a few counts. The genes are TRBV11-2 and TRBJ2-1; 10 nucleotides match TRBD2. The CDR3 extends over 15 amino acids. J gave up 5 bases and V 1 base, and 2 bases lay outside the gene matches. The germline CDR1 and CDR2 sequences are SGHAT and FQNNGV. The CDR3 reads CASSLATSGNNEQFF. The CDR3 bases are TGTGCCAGCAGCTTAGCCACTAGCGGGAACAATGAGCAGTTCTTC. Full variable domain (outside the CDR3, taken from reference TRBV11-2 and TRBJ2-1): EAGVAQSPRYKIIEKRQSVAFWCNPISGHATLYWYQQILGQGPKLLIQFQNNGVVDDSQLPKDRFSAERLKGVDSTLKIQPAKLEDSAVYLCASSLATSGNNEQFFGPGTRLTVL.

This clonotype was counted between two and nine times. This sequence joins TRBV5-1 and TRBJ2-5, with 14 bases aligning to TRBD2. The germline gives CDR1 SGHRS, CDR2 YFSETQ. V was pared by 2 bases and J by 5 bases, with 5 bases of the junction left unmatched. The length of the CDR3 is 16 residues. For the CDR3, the DNA is TGCGCCAGCAGCTTCCGGGGACTAGCGGGGGAGGAGACCCAGTACTTC. Translating gives CASSFRGLAGEETQYF.

This clonotype was detected a few times. The CDR3 region is CASSQSTNEKLFF. The CDR3 DNA follows: TGTGCCAGCAGCCAGTCAACTAATGAAAAACTGTTTTTT. V is TRBV6-2 or TRBV6-3 and J is TRBJ1-4, with D hard to call. The CDR3 is 13 residues long. Germline CDR1 is MNHEY and CDR2 is SVGEGT. Deletions cut 6 bases from V and 0 bases from J, with 5 bases between.

J is TRBJ2-1 and V is TRBV12-3 or TRBV12-4, with 9 positions matching TRBD2. This CDR3 has 15 amino acids. The trim removed 7 bases at V and 7 bases at J, leaving 11 bases unmatched. The CDR3 DNA reads as TGTGCCAGCAATCCATTGGCGGGAGGGCGTAATGAGCAGTTCTTC. As protein: CASNPLAGGRNEQFF.

This clonotype occurred a few times. This chain connects TRBV6-1 to TRBJ2-2; a possible D gene is TRBD1 (6 bases). In germline, CDR1 is MNHNS, CDR2 SASEGT. V was cut by 7 bases and J by 2 bases, with 11 bases left in between. The CDR3 consists of 14 residues. The CDR3 DNA reads TGTGCCAGCATCGAGGGGGTAAACACCGGGGAGCTGTTTTTT. This codes for CASIEGVNTGELFF.

This clonotype turned up a few times. This chain links TRBV20-1 with TRBJ2-3; D is ambiguous. The V and J ends lost 3 bases and 0 bases respectively, with 10 bases between them. The CDR3 length is 14 residues. CDR1 is DFQATT, CDR2 SNEGSKA, per germline (reference sequence). Here the CDR3 reads CSASKGRSTDTQYF. For the CDR3, the DNA is TGCAGTGCTAGTAAGGGCCGTAGCACAGATACGCAGTATTTT.

This clonotype was detected a few times. CDR3 loop: CASSLAGAGGAFF. CDR3 DNA sequence: TGTGCCAGCAGCTTAGCGGGGGCAGGGGGAGCTTTCTTT. This rearrangement joins TRBV7-9 to TRBJ1-1, with 7 bases matching TRBD1. V was pared by 0 bases and J by 10 bases, with 5 bases of the junction left unmatched. Germline values: CDR1 SEHNR, CDR2 FQNEAQ (reference sequence). CDR3 length: 13 amino acids.